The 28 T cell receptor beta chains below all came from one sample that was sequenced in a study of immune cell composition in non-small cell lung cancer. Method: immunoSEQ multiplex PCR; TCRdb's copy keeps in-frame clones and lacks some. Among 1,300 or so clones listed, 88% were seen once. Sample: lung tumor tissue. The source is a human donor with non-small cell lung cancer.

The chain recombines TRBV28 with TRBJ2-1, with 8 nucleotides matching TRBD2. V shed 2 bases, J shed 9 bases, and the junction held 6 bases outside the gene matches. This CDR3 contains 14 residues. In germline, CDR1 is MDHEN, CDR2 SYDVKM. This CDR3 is CASSLVGRASEQFF. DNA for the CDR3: TGTGCCAGCAGTTTAGTCGGGAGGGCGAGTGAGCAGTTCTTC. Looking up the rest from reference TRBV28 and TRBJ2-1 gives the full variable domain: DVKVTQSSRYLVKRTGEKVFLECVQDMDHENMFWYRQDPGLGLRLIYFSYDVKMKEKGDIPEGYSVSREKKERFSLILESASTNQTSMYLCASSLVGRASEQFFGPGTRLTVL.

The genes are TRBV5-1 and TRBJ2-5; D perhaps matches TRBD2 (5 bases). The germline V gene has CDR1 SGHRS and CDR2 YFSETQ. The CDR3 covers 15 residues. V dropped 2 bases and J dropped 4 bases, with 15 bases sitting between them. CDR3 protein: CASSFLPGSGETQYF. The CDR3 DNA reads TGCGCCAGCAGCTTCTTGCCGGGAAGTGGAGAGACCCAGTACTTC. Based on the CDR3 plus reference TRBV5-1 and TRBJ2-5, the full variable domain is KAGVTQTPRYLIKTRGQQVTLSCSPISGHRSVSWYQQTPGQGLQFLFEYFSETQRNKGNFPGRFSGRQFSNSRSEMNVSTLELGDSALYLCASSFLPGSGETQYFGPGTRLLVL.

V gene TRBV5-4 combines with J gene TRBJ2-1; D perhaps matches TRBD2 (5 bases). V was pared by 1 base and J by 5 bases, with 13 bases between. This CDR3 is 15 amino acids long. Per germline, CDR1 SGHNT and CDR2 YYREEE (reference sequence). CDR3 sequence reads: CASSLPLGTNNEQFF. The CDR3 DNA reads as TGTGCCAGCAGCTTGCCACTAGGAACGAACAATGAGCAGTTCTTC.

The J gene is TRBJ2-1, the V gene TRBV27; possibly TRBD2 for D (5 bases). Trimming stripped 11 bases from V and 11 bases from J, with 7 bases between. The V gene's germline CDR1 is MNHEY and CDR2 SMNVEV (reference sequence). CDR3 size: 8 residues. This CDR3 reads CAGEKQFF. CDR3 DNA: TGTGCCGGGGAGAAGCAGTTCTTC.

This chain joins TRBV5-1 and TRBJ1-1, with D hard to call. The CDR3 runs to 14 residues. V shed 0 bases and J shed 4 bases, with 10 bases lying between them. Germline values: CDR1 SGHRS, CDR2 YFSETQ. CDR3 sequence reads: CASSLEHPGTEAFF. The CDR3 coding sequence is TGCGCCAGCAGCTTGGAACACCCGGGCACTGAAGCTTTCTTT.

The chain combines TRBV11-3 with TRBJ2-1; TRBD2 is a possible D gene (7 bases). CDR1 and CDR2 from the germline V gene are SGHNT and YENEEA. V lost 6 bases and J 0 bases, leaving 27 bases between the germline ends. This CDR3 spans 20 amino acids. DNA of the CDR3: TGTGCCAGCAGTGACACGCAATTTAGGGGGGGGCTAATCTCCTACAATGAGCAGTTCTTC. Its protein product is CASSDTQFRGGLISYNEQFF.

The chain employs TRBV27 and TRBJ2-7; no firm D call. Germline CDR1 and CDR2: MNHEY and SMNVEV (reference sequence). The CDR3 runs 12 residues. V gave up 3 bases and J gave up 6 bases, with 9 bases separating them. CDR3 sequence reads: CASSFGSGEQYF. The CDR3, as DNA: TGTGCCAGCAGTTTTGGCTCGGGCGAGCAGTACTTC.

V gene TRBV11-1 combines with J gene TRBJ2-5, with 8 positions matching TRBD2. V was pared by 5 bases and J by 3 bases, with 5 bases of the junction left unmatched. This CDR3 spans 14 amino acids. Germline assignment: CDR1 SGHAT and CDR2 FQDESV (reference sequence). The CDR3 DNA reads TGTGCCAGCAGCCCAGCGGGGGCGAAAGAGACCCAGTACTTC. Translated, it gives CASSPAGAKETQYF.

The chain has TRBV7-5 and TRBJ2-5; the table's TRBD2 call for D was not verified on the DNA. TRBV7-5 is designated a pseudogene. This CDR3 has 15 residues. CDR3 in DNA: TGTGTCAGAAGCGTTAGCGGGATGGGGGCAGAGACCCAGTACTTC. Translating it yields CVRSVSGMGAETQYF.

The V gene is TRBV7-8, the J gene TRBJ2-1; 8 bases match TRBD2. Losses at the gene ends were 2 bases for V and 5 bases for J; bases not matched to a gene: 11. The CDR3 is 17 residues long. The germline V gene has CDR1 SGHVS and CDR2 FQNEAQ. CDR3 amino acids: CASSLYGEREIHNEQFF. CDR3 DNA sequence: TGTGCCAGCAGCTTATATGGCGAGCGGGAGATTCACAATGAGCAGTTCTTC.

CDR3 nucleotides: TGTGCCAGCAGCCCCCCTTCTGGGCGTAGTGAGCAGTTCTTC. It codes for CASSPPSGRSEQFF. V is TRBV6-5 and J is TRBJ2-1; no clear D. Germline V lookup: CDR1 MNHEY, CDR2 SVGAGI. There are 14 residues in the CDR3. Trimming took 6 bases from V and 9 from J, leaving 18 bases between them.

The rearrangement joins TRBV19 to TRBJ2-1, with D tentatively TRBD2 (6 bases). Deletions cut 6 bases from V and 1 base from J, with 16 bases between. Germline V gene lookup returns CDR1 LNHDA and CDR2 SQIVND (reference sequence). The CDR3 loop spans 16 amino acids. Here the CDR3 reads CASRRGSGNSYNEQFF. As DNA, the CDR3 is TGTGCCAGTAGGAGGGGTAGCGGTAATTCCTACAATGAGCAGTTCTTC.

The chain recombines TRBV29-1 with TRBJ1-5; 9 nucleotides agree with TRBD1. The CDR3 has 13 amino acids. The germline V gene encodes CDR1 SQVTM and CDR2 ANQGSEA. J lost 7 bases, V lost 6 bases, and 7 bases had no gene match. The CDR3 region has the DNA TGCAGCGTAGAAACAGGGGGCCAACAGCCCCAGCATTTT. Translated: CSVETGGQQPQHF.

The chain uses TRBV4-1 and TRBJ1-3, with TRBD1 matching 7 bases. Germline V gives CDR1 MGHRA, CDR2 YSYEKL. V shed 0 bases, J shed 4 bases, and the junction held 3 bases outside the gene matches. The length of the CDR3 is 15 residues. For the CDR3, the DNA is TGCGCCAGCAGCCAAGAAGGGACAGTCGGAAACACCATATATTTT. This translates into CASSQEGTVGNTIYF.

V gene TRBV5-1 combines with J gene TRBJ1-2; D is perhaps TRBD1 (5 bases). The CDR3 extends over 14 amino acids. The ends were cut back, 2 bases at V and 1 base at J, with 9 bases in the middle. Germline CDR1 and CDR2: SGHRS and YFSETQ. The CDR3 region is CASSLLQDNYGYTF. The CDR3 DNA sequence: TGCGCCAGCAGCTTACTACAGGATAACTATGGCTACACCTTC.

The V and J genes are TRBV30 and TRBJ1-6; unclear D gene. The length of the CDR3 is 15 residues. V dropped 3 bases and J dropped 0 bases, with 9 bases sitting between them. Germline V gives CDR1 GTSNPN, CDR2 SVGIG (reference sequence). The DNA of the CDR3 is TGTGCCTGGAGCGCCAGGAACTCCTATAATTCACCCCTCCACTTT. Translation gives CAWSARNSYNSPLHF. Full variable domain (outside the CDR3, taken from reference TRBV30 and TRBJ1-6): SQTIHQWPATLVQPVGSPLSLECTVEGTSNPNLYWYRQAAGRGLQLLFYSVGIGQISSEVPQNLSASRPQDRQFILSSKKLLLSDSGFYLCAWSARNSYNSPLHFGNGTRLTVT.

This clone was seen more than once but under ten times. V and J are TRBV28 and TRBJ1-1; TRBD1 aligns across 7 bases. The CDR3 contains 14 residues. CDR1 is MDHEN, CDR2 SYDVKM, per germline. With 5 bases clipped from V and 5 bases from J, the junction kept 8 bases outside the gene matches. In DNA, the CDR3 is TGTGCCAGCAGTCGACAGGGCCTGGGAACTGAAGCTTTCTTT. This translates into CASSRQGLGTEAFF.

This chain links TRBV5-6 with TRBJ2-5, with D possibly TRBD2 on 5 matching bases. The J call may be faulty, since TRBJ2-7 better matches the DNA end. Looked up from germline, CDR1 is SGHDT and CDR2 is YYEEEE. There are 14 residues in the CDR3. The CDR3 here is CASSFVGIEYEQYF. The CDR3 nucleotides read TGTGCCAGCAGCTTCGTCGGGATCGAATACGAGCAGTACTTC.

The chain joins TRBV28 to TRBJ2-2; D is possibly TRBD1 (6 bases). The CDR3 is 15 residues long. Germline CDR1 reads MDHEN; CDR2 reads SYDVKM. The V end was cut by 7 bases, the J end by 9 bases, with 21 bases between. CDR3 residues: CASITGILPSRELFF. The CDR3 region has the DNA TGTGCCAGCATTACAGGGATTCTCCCCTCCCGGGAGCTGTTTTTT. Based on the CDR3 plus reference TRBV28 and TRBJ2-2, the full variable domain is DVKVTQSSRYLVKRTGEKVFLECVQDMDHENMFWYRQDPGLGLRLIYFSYDVKMKEKGDIPEGYSVSREKKERFSLILESASTNQTSMYLCASITGILPSRELFFGEGSRLTVL.

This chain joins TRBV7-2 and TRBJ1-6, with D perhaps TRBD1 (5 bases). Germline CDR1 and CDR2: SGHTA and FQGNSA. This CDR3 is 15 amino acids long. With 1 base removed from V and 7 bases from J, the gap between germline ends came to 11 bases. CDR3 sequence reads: CASSLVGGGNSPLHF. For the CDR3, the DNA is TGTGCCAGCAGCTTAGTCGGGGGGGGGAATTCACCCCTCCACTTT.

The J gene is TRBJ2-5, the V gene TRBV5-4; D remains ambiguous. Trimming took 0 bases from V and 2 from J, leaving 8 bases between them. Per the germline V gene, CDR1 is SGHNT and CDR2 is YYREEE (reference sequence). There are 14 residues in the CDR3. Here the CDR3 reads CASSLGAAQETQYF. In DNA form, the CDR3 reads TGTGCCAGCAGCTTGGGTGCGGCTCAAGAGACCCAGTACTTC.

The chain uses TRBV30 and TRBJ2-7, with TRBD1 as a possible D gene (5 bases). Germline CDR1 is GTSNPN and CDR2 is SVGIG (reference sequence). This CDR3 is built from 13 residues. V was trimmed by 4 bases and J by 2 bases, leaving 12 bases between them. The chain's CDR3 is CAWTYRRAYEQYF. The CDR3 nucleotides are TGTGCCTGGACTTATCGCAGGGCCTACGAGCAGTACTTC.

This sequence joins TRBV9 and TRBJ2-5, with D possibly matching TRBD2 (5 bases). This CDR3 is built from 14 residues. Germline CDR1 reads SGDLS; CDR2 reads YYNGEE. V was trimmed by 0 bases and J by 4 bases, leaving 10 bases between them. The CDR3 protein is CASSVAGRGETQYF. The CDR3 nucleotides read TGTGCCAGCAGCGTAGCAGGCCGGGGAGAGACCCAGTACTTC.

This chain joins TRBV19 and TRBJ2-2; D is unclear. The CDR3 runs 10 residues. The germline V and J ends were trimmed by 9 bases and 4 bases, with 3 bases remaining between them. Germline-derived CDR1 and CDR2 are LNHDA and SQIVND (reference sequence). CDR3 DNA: TGTGCCAGCGGCACCGGGGAGCTGTTTTTT. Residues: CASGTGELFF.

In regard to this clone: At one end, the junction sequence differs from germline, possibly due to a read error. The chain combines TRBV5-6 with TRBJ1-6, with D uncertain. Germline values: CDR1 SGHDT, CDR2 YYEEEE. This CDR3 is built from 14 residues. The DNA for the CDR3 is TGTGCCAGCACCTTGCCAGGAACTAATTCACCCCTCCACTTT. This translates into CASTLPGTNSPLHF.

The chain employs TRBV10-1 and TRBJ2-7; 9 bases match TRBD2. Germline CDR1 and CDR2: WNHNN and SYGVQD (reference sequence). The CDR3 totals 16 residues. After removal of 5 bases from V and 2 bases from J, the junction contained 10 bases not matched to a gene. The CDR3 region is CASSLAGEAPTYEQYF. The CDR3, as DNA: TGCGCCAGCAGTTTAGCGGGAGAGGCCCCGACCTACGAGCAGTACTTC.

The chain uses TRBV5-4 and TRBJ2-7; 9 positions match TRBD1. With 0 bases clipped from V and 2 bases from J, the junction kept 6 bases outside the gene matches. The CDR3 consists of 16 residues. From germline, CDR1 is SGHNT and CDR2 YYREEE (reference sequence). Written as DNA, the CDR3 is TGTGCCAGCAGCTTGGATGGGACAGGGCGCGCCTACGAGCAGTACTTC. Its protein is CASSLDGTGRAYEQYF.

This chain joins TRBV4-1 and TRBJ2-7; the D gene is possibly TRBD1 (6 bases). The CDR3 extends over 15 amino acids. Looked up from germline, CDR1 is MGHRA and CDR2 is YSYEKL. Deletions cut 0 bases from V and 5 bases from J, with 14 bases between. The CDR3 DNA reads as TGCGCCAGCAGCCAAGACCCTGTCGCAGGGGACGAGCAGTACTTC. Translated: CASSQDPVAGDEQYF.